This T cell receptor beta chain was recorded in a study of immune heterogeneity within non-small cell lung tumors. This clonotype is medium-sized in the sample. CDR3 size: 13 residues. V was trimmed by 0 bases and J by 3 bases, leaving 9 bases between them. Germline CDR1 reads SQVTM; CDR2 reads ANQGSEA. In a multiplex PCR, 32 V and 13 J primers amplified TCR beta CDR3. TCRdb independently ran MiXCR on the multiplex PCR reads; one entry per CDR3 protein. Of thousands of distinct CDR3 sequences listed, about a fifth are singletons. Template material comprised bulk tumor genomic DNA at 600 ng per sample. The authors collected several far-apart biopsies from each primary tumor during surgery. It was patients with untreated, newly diagnosed non-small cell lung cancer who underwent curative surgery.

J is TRBJ2-7 and V is TRBV29-1, with D possibly TRBD1 on 6 matching bases. This TCR derives from a man in his 60s with non-small cell lung cancer. Sequenced: lung tumor tissue. The chain's CDR3 is CSVEDLGGYEQYF. The DNA for the CDR3 is TGCAGCGTTGAAGATCTAGGGGGCTACGAGCAGTACTTC.